These 8 T cell receptor beta chains were all obtained from the same sample, sequenced in a study of cytomegalovirus exposure and HLA in healthy donors (TCRdb year 2017). Receptor libraries were prepared by the immunoSEQ multiplex PCR assay. For the multiplex PCR, a mixture combining 60 forward primers for TCR Vbeta segments and 13 reverse primers for TCR Jbeta segments was used. In TCRdb, the immuneACCESS table is reduced to in-frame sequences with V and J assigned. These tables do not hold every clone; where another copy was compared, an unresolved V gene accounts for under half, and the others remain unexplained. This sample holds roughly 190,000 clones; around nine tenths were observed only once. Approximately 1.7% of the sample is in the top ten clones. The sequencing input was PBMCs. These receptors came from a woman aged 18 to 35 in good health and CMV-seronegative.

The V and J genes are TRBV6-1 and TRBJ1-1, with a tentative D call TRBD1 (5 bases). This CDR3 contains 13 residues. Germline V gives CDR1 MNHNS, CDR2 SASEGT. V dropped 5 bases and J dropped 3 bases, with 10 bases sitting between them. CDR3 amino acids: CASSSDIYTEAFF. The CDR3 DNA sequence: TGTGCCAGCAGTTCGGACATTTACACTGAAGCTTTCTTT.

The V and J genes are TRBV18 and TRBJ2-1; D uncertain. The CDR3 has 13 residues. V lost 6 bases and J lost 4, with 10 bases in between. CDR1 is KGHSH and CDR2 is LQKENI in the germline V gene. DNA for the CDR3: TGTGCCAGCTCCCCCGCCACATACAATGAGCAGTTCTTC. Protein sequence: CASSPATYNEQFF.

CDR3 loop: CASSETSGGARETQYF. The DNA of the CDR3 is TGTGCCAGCAGCGAGACTAGCGGGGGGGCGAGAGAGACCCAGTACTTC. The chain carries TRBV13 and TRBJ2-5; the match to TRBD2 covers 14 bases. Germline CDR1 reads PRHDT; CDR2 reads FYEKMQ (reference sequence). The junction had 6 bases not matched to a gene; V was cut back by 5 bases and J by 4 bases. This CDR3 comprises 16 residues.

A single count supports this clone. V and J are TRBV7-2 and TRBJ1-2, with D unresolved. The germline V gene has CDR1 SGHTA and CDR2 FQGNSA. Deletions cut 4 bases from V and 8 bases from J, with 14 bases between. This CDR3 has 13 amino acids. CDR3 DNA: TGTGCCAGCAGCTCCGCCCGGCTGGAGGGCTACACCTTC. It yields the protein CASSSARLEGYTF.

The chain couples TRBV6-5 to TRBJ1-2, with D possibly matching TRBD1 (6 bases). The CDR3 runs to 13 residues. V was clipped by 2 bases and J by 4 bases, with 8 bases between them. Germline CDR1 MNHEY, CDR2 SVGAGI. The CDR3 DNA follows: TGTGCCAGCAGTTACGAAGGGGGCTATGGCTACACCTTC. This translates into CASSYEGGYGYTF.

This chain joins TRBV6-6 and TRBJ1-4, with TRBD1 identical over 8 bases. Germline V lookup: CDR1 MNHNY, CDR2 SVGAGI (reference sequence). This CDR3 region has 16 residues. Trimming took 5 bases from V and 5 from J; bases not matched to a gene: 10. The CDR3, as DNA: TGTGCCAGCAGTCTGTTTAGCGGACAGGGAAATGAAAAACTGTTTTTT. This encodes CASSLFSGQGNEKLFF.

This rearrangement joins TRBV6-4 to TRBJ1-5, with D unresolved. V was cut by 0 bases and J by 3 bases, with 9 bases left in between. Germline-derived CDR1 and CDR2 are MRHNA and SNTAGT. The CDR3 contains 15 residues. The CDR3 region has the DNA TGTGCCAGCAGTGACTCTGCGGGGAACAATCAGCCCCAGCATTTT. Translated, it gives CASSDSAGNNQPQHF.

The chain carries TRBV5-6 and TRBJ2-7; 8 bases are shared with TRBD2. There are 16 residues in the CDR3. V gave up 2 bases and J gave up 2 bases; unmatched junction bases: 9. Germline lookup yields CDR1 SGHDT and CDR2 YYEEEE. The DNA of the CDR3 is TGTGCCAGCAGCTTAGGGGCCGTAGCGGGGACCTACGAGCAGTACTTC. It yields the protein CASSLGAVAGTYEQYF.